Only one count was recorded for the clone carrying this T cell receptor (beta chain). Its antigen is unknown. This sample is drawn from a study of OX40 agonist ivuxolimab in advanced cancers. Study as a whole: Given to patients was ivuxolimab, an agonistic anti-OX40 (CD134) antibody. Notes on the study in general: The study observed clonal expansion of CD4+ and CD8+ blood T cells by week 6 at 0.1 to 3.0 mg/kg. Relative to CD4+ cells, CD8+ T cells on average had more expanded clones.

Sequencing used immunoSEQ multiplex PCR; TCRdb keeps in-frame clones, though not all of them. The sample consists of about 55,000 clones, approximately 85% of them appearing once. The CDR3 contains 14 residues. Germline CDR1 is SGHTS and CDR2 is YDEGEE. The J gene is TRBJ2-7, the V gene TRBV5-8; D ambiguous. The material was CD4+ or CD8+ T cells sorted from blood, obtained in a trial of the OX40 agonist ivuxolimab. This sequence was found in an adult with an advanced solid tumor such as melanoma, head and neck, liver or kidney cancer. CDR3: CAMHRGLKDYEQYF. The CDR3, as DNA: TGTGCGATGCACAGAGGTCTCAAGGACTACGAGCAGTACTTC.